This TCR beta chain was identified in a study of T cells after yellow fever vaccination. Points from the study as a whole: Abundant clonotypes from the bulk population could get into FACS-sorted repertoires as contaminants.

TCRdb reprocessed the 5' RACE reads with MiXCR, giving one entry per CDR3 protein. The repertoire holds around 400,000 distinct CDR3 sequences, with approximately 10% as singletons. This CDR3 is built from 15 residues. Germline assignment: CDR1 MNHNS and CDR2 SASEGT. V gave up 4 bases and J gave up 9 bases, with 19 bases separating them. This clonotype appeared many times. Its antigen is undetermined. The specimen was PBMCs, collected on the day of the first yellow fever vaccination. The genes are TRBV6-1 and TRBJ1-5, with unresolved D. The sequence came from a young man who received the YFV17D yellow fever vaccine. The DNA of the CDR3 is TGTGCCAGCAGTGGCGGCCGCTCGCTTGGGCGGCCCCAGCATTTT. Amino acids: CASSGGRSLGRPQHF.